This T cell receptor (beta chain) was captured in a study of cytomegalovirus exposure and HLA in healthy donors. Study results and limitations: Later on, an analysis tied about 17,000 TCR beta sequences to HLA alleles at 0.05 false discovery rate. Several of the most significant clusters were apparently associated with common viral pathogens in a later analysis. The authors confirmed in vitro that a few CMV-associated chains were specific for CMV antigens.

Per the germline V gene, CDR1 is SGDLS and CDR2 is YYNGEE. Deletions cut 2 bases from V and 1 base from J, with 8 bases between. The CDR3 contains 14 residues. PCR was performed using 60 Vbeta and 13 Jbeta primers. This table comes from immunoSEQ multiplex PCR, and its TCRdb copy is limited to in-frame clones, with some not included. In the table there are roughly 150,000 clones, 82% of which are singletons. Remarks on this clone: Its antigen is unknown.

The sequenced material came from PBMCs. V and J are TRBV9 and TRBJ2-3; unclear D gene. The clonotype was recovered from a woman in her forties or fifties in good health and CMV-seropositive. This CDR3 is CASSVASGTDTQYF. DNA of the CDR3: TGTGCCAGCAGCGTCGCCAGCGGCACAGATACGCAGTATTTT.